A selection of T cell receptor beta chains follows, all from one sample in a study of blood T cell repertoires in COVID-19. TCRdb keeps only in-frame clones here, not all; method: immunoSEQ multiplex PCR. The sample consists of about 27,000 clones, around 60% of them appearing once. The sequencing input was peripheral blood. The receptors were gathered from a man aged 55-75 years with active or convalescent COVID-19. Both conserved end residues are part of each CDR3. D genes are given only for firm matches. The size entry is marked missing in some rows and otherwise reads once, few, many or a size class.

size	D	J	V	DNA	CDR3
.	.	TRBJ1-1	TRBV29-1	TGCAGCGCCAAAAGTGGCGGGGGGCGGAACACTGAAGCTTTCTTT	CSAKSGGGRNTEAFF
.	.	TRBJ1-2	TRBV9	TGTGCCAGCAGCGTGAGAGGGGGAGGCTACACCTTC	CASSVRGGGYTF
once	TRBD1	TRBJ1-5	TRBV24-1	TGTGCCACCAGTGATCCGGGGACAGGGGGCAATCAGCCCCAGCATTTT	CATSDPGTGGNQPQHF
few	TRBD2	TRBJ2-1	TRBV7-2	TGTGCCAGCAGCTTCAGCGGGAACCCCTCCTACAATGAGCAGTTCTTC	CASSFSGNPSYNEQFF
.	TRBD1	TRBJ1-2	TRBV10-3	TGTGCCATCACCCCTGATAGGGGGCGGGACGGCTACACCTTC	CAITPDRGRDGYTF
.	.	TRBJ2-4	TRBV11-2	TGTGCCAGCAGCTTGACTGCTGAGGGTAGTGTCATTCAGTACTTC	CASSLTAEGSVIQYF
few	TRBD1	TRBJ1-6	TRBV6-5	TGTGCCAGCAGTCGAGTCGGGACAGGGGCTTCACCCCTCCACTTT	CASSRVGTGASPLHF
.	.	TRBJ2-2	TRBV11-2	TGTGCCAGCAAGGGTCTAGCCGGCACCGGGGAGCTGTTTTTT	CASKGLAGTGELFF
.	.	TRBJ1-5	TRBV10-3	TGTGCCCCCTCTCATCAGCCCCAGCATTTT	CAPSHQPQHF
few	.	TRBJ1-5	TRBV7-8	TGTGCCAGCAGCTGGAGACCCTCCGTGGGCAATCAGCCCCAGCATTTT	CASSWRPSVGNQPQHF
.	TRBD1	TRBJ1-1	TRBV12-3/TRBV12-4	TGTGCCAGCAGCATGACAGGGCCGACTGAAGCTTTCTTT	CASSMTGPTEAFF
few	.	TRBJ1-5	TRBV4-1	TGCGCCAGCAGCCATGCCGGGACATTCAATCAGCCCCAGCATTTT	CASSHAGTFNQPQHF
.	.	TRBJ2-5	TRBV10-3	TGTGCCATCAGTGATTTTCGGGCGGGACAAGAGACCCAGTACTTC	CAISDFRAGQETQYF
.	.	TRBJ1-1	TRBV14	TGTGCCAGCAGCCAAGAACGGTACACTGAAGCTTTCTTT	CASSQERYTEAFF
few	.	TRBJ1-2	TRBV7-9	TGTGCCAGCAGCTTAGTGGGGGCCCATGGCTACACCTTC	CASSLVGAHGYTF
.	.	TRBJ1-6	TRBV5-1	TGCGCCAGCAGCTTGACACAGATTAATTCACCCCTCCACTTT	CASSLTQINSPLHF
.	.	TRBJ1-2	TRBV19	TGTGCCAGTAGACCTCCTAGTGCAGGGCGAGGCGGCTACACCTTC	CASRPPSAGRGGYTF
.	TRBD1	TRBJ2-2	TRBV10-3	TGTGCCATCAGCGGATCGGGACAGATGGCCACCGGGGAGCTGTTTTTT	CAISGSGQMATGELFF
.	.	TRBJ1-1	TRBV5-1	TGCGCCAGCAGCTCGGGGCAGGGGCCATCTTTCTTT	CASSSGQGPSFF
.	.	TRBJ2-1	TRBV6-5	TGTGCCAGCAGTTACGGCCCGCTCTACAATGAGCAGTTCTTC	CASSYGPLYNEQFF
.	.	TRBJ1-1	TRBV7-2	TGTGCCAGCAGCTTAGTATCGACTCCGAACGCTGAAGCTTTCTTT	CASSLVSTPNAEAFF
.	.	TRBJ1-6	TRBV19	TGTGCCAGTAGTATAAGGGACACCGATTCACCCCTCCACTTT	CASSIRDTDSPLHF
few	.	TRBJ1-6	TRBV18	TGTGCCAGCTCACCACAGGAGGGCAGGAACACTAATTCACCCCTCCACTTT	CASSPQEGRNTNSPLHF
.	TRBD1	TRBJ2-1	TRBV11-2	TGTGCCAGCAGCTCCCCAGGGTTCAGGGGGCGAAATGAGCAGTTCTTC	CASSSPGFRGRNEQFF
.	.	TRBJ2-5	TRBV3-1/TRBV3-2	TGTGCCAGCAGCCAAGTTTCGGGGAAGGAGACCCAGTACTTC	CASSQVSGKETQYF
.	TRBD1	TRBJ1-1	TRBV29-1	TGCAGCGTGGACGGACAGGGATCGGGGACTGAAGCTTTCTTT	CSVDGQGSGTEAFF
.	.	TRBJ1-2	TRBV10-2	TGCGCCAGCAGCCCTACTACCTTCGGTGGCTACACCTTC	CASSPTTFGGYTF
.	.	TRBJ2-7	TRBV6-5	TGTGCCAGCAGTTACGAAGGAGGGACCTCCTACGAGCAGTACTTC	CASSYEGGTSYEQYF
.	.	TRBJ1-6	TRBV2	TGTGCCAGCAGTGAAGCGCTTAGAGGGTCACCCCTCCACTTT	CASSEALRGSPLHF
.	.	TRBJ2-2	TRBV13	TGTGCCAGCAGCTTAGGGAGCGTGAACACCGGGGAGCTGTTTTTT	CASSLGSVNTGELFF
.	.	TRBJ2-1	TRBV29-1	TGCAGCGTTGATTCCGTGAGCTCCTACAATGAGCAGTTCTTC	CSVDSVSSYNEQFF
.	.	TRBJ2-1	TRBV7-3	TGTGCCAGCAGCTCCCGGGACTCAAGCGGAAATGAGCAGTTCTTC	CASSSRDSSGNEQFF
.	.	TRBJ1-1	TRBV19	TGTGCCAGTAGCCGTCGGGGTTCTCTGAACACTGAAGCTTTCTTT	CASSRRGSLNTEAFF
.	TRBD2	TRBJ2-3	TRBV4-1	TGCGCCAGCAGCCGTCAGACTAGCGGGGGGGCGAATACGCAGTATTTT	CASSRQTSGGANTQYF
.	.	TRBJ1-3	TRBV30	TGTGCCTGGAAACATACCTCTGGAAACACCATATATTTT	CAWKHTSGNTIYF
.	.	TRBJ1-2	TRBV27	TGTGCCAGCAGTTTCAAGAGGGCAGCCGGGAACTATGGCTACACCTTC	CASSFKRAAGNYGYTF
.	TRBD1	TRBJ1-2	TRBV2	TGTGCCAGCAGTGAATCGAACAGGGGGGCCTATGGCTACACCTTC	CASSESNRGAYGYTF
.	.	TRBJ1-6	TRBV6-5	TGTGCCAGCTTGCGGGACGGGAATTCACCCCTCCACTTT	CASLRDGNSPLHF
.	TRBD2	TRBJ2-1	TRBV5-1	TGCGCCAGCAGCTTGGACCCTAGCGGGGCGTCTGAGCAGTTCTTC	CASSLDPSGASEQFF
.	TRBD2	TRBJ2-3	TRBV27	TGTGCCAGCAGTTCTACAGCGGGAGGGTTGACAGATACGCAGTATTTT	CASSSTAGGLTDTQYF
.	.	TRBJ2-5	TRBV19	TGTGCCAGTAGTTTCGGGGATGGGCAAGAGACCCAGTACTTC	CASSFGDGQETQYF
.	.	TRBJ2-2	TRBV7-3	TGTGCCAGCAGAGCTAGTCCGAACACCGGGGAGCTGTTTTTT	CASRASPNTGELFF
.	.	TRBJ1-5	TRBV2	TGTGCCAGCAAAATAGGGAGAGATCAGCCCCAGCATTTT	CASKIGRDQPQHF
few	.	TRBJ1-5	TRBV19	TGTGCCAGTAGACGGGACACGACTTCCCGGGGCAATCAGCCCCAGCATTTT	CASRRDTTSRGNQPQHF
once	.	TRBJ2-7	TRBV21-1	TGTGCCAGCATCTTCGGGGCGGGACCCGAGGAGGGCGAGCAGTACTTC	CASIFGAGPEEGEQYF
.	TRBD1	TRBJ2-7	TRBV3-1/TRBV3-2	TGTGCCAGCAGCGCCCTCCCCACAGGGGAATCTCTCTACGAGCAGTACTTC	CASSALPTGESLYEQYF
.	TRBD2	TRBJ2-1	TRBV27	TGTGCCAGCGGGGTCGGGAGGGCATGGGAGCAGTTCTTC	CASGVGRAWEQFF
few	.	TRBJ1-1	TRBV23-1	TGCGCCAGCACGACCTCGACAGTGAACACTGAAGCTTTCTTT	CASTTSTVNTEAFF
.	.	TRBJ1-2	TRBV18	TGTGCCAGCTCAGGACGGAGGGAAGAAGGCTACACCTTC	CASSGRREEGYTF
.	TRBD1	TRBJ1-2	TRBV10-3	TGTGCCATCCGCGGGACAGTCTATGGCTACACCTTC	CAIRGTVYGYTF
.	.	TRBJ1-6	TRBV21-1	TGTGCCAGCAGCACTTTTAATTCACCCCTCCACTTT	CASSTFNSPLHF
.	.	TRBJ2-1	TRBV9	TGTGCCAGCAGCGTAGGACAGGACGGGGAATTCAATGAGCAGTTCTTC	CASSVGQDGEFNEQFF
medium-sized	.	TRBJ1-6	TRBV5-1	TGCGCCAGCAGCTTCCAGAATTCACCCCTCCACTTT	CASSFQNSPLHF
few	TRBD2	TRBJ2-3	TRBV3-1/TRBV3-2	TGTGCCAGCAGAAGCGGGGGGTTCTATGAAGATACGCAGTATTTT	CASRSGGFYEDTQYF